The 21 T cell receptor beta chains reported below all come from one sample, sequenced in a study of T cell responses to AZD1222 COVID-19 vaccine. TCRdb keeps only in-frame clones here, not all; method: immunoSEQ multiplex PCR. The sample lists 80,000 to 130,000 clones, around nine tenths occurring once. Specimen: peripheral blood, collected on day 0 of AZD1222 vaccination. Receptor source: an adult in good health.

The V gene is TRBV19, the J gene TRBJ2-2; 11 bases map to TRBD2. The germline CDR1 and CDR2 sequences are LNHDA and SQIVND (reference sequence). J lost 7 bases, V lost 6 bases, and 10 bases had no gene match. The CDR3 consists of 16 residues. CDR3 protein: CASSLSGGAWNGELFF. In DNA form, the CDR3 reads TGTGCCAGTAGCCTTAGCGGGGGGGCTTGGAACGGGGAGCTGTTTTTT.

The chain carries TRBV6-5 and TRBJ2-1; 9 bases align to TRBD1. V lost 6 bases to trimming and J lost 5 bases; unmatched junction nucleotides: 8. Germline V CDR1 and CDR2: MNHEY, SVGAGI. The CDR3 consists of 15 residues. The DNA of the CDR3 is TGTGCCAGCAGCAAACAGGGGGCTAGAAACAATGAGCAGTTCTTC. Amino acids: CASSKQGARNNEQFF.

The CDR3 DNA is TGTGCCACCAGCGGTACAGACAATCAGCCCCAGCATTTT. It encodes CATSGTDNQPQHF. The gene calls are TRBV15 and TRBJ1-5; D remains ambiguous. Trimming left V 5 bases short and J 3 bases short, with 8 bases between. The CDR3 is made up of 13 amino acids. Looked up from germline, CDR1 is LNHNV and CDR2 is YYDKDF (reference sequence).

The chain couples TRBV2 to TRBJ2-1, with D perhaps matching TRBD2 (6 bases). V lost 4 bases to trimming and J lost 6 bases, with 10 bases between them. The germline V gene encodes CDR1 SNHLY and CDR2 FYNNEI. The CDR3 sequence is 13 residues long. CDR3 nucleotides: TGTGCCAGCAGTGTCGGAGGGTTCAATGAGCAGTTCTTC. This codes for CASSVGGFNEQFF.

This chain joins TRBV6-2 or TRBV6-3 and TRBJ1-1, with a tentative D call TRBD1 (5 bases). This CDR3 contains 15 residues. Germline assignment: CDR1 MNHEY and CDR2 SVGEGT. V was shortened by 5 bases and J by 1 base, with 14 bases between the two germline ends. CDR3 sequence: CASSLSGAENTEAFF. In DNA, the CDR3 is TGTGCCAGCAGTCTTTCCGGGGCCGAGAACACTGAAGCTTTCTTT.

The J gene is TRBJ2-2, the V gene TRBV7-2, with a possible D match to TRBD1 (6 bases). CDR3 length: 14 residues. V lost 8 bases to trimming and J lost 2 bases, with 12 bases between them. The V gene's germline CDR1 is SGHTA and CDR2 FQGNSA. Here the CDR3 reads CASAGDTNTGELFF. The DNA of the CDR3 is TGTGCCAGCGCCGGGGACACTAACACCGGGGAGCTGTTTTTT. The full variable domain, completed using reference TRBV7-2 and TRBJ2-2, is GAGVSQSPSNKVTEKGKDVELRCDPISGHTALYWYRQSLGQGLEFLIYFQGNSAPDKSGLPSDRFSAERTGGSVSTLTIQRTQQEDSAVYLCASAGDTNTGELFFGEGSRLTVL.

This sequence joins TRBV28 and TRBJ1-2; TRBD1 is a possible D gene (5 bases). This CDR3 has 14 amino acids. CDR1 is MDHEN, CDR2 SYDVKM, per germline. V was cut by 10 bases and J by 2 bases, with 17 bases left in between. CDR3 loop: CATLRRGVNYGYTF. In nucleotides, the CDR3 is TGTGCCACCCTGCGTAGGGGAGTCAACTATGGCTACACCTTC.

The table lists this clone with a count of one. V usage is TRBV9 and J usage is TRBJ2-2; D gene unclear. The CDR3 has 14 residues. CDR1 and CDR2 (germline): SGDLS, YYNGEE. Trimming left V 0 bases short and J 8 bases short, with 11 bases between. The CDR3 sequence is CASSVVPSRGELFF. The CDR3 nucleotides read TGTGCCAGCAGCGTAGTGCCATCCCGGGGGGAGCTGTTTTTT.

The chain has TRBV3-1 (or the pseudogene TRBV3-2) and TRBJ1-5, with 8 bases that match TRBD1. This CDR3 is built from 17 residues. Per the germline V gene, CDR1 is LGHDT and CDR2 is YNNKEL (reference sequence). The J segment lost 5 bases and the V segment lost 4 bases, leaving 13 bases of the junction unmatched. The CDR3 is CASSLRGTGGPHQPQHF. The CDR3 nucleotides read TGTGCCAGCAGCCTCAGAGGGACAGGCGGCCCCCATCAGCCCCAGCATTTT.

CDR3 DNA: TGCAGTGCATTAGGGGGCTACACCTTC. This encodes CSALGGYTF. The chain carries TRBV20-1 and TRBJ1-2, with D hard to call. Germline V gene lookup returns CDR1 DFQATT and CDR2 SNEGSKA (reference sequence). V lost 6 bases and J lost 8, with 7 bases in between. The CDR3 has 9 amino acids.

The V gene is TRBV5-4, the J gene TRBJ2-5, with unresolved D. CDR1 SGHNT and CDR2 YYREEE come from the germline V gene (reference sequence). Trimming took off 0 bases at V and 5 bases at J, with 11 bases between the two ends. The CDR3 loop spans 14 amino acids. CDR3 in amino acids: CASSLVSVRETQYF. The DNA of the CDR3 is TGTGCCAGCAGCTTGGTTTCCGTACGCGAGACCCAGTACTTC. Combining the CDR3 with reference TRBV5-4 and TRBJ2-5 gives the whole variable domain ETGVTQSPTHLIKTRGQQVTLRCSSQSGHNTVSWYQQALGQGPQFIFQYYREEENGRGNFPPRFSGLQFPNYSSELNVNALELDDSALYLCASSLVSVRETQYFGPGTRLLVL.

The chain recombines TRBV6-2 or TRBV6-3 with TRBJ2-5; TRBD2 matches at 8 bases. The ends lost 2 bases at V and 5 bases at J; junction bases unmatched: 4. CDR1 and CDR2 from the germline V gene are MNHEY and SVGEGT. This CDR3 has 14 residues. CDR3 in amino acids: CASSYVSGVETQYF. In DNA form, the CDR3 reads TGTGCCAGCAGTTACGTTAGCGGGGTGGAGACCCAGTACTTC.

In nucleotides, the CDR3 is TGTGCCAGCAGCCCAACGAACACCGGGGAGCTGTTTTTT. Encoded protein: CASSPTNTGELFF. V and J are TRBV11-2 and TRBJ2-2; D ambiguous. CDR1 and CDR2 (germline): SGHAT, FQNNGV. Deletions cut 5 bases from V and 0 bases from J, with 4 bases between. The CDR3 extends over 13 amino acids.

CDR3 bases: TGTGCCAGCAGTGGGGGGGCAGTAAATTCACCCCTCCACTTT. This encodes CASSGGAVNSPLHF. The chain is built from TRBV25-1 and TRBJ1-6; possible D gene TRBD1, 6 bases. From germline, CDR1 is MGHDK and CDR2 SYGVNS. Trimming removed 4 bases from V and 7 bases from J, with 11 bases in between. The length of the CDR3 is 14 residues.

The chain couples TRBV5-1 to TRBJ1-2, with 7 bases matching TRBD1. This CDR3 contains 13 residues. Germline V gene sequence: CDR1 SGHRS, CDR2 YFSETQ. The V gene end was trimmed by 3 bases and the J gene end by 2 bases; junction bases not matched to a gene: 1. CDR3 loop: CASSSTGNYGYTF. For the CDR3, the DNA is TGCGCCAGCAGCTCGACAGGGAACTATGGCTACACCTTC.

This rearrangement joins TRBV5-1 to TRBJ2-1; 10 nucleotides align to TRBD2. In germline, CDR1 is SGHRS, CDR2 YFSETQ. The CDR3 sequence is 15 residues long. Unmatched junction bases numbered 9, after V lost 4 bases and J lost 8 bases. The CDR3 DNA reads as TGCGCCAGCAGCAAAAGCGGGGGGGCCATTGATGAGCAGTTCTTC. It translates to CASSKSGGAIDEQFF.

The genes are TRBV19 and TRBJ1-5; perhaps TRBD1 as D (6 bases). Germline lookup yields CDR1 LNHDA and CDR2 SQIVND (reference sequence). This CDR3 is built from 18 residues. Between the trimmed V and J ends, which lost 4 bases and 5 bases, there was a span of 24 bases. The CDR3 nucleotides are TGTGCCAGTAGTACGAGGGGGAACGTAGTTTCGGTAGATCAGCCCCAGCATTTT. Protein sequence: CASSTRGNVVSVDQPQHF.

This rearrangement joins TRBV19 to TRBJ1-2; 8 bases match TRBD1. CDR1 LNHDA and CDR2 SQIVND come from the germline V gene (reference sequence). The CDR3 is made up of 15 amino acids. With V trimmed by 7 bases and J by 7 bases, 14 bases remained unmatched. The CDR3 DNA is TGTGCCAGTAACCGAGCTCCGACAGGGGCAGGTGGCTACACCTTC. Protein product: CASNRAPTGAGGYTF.

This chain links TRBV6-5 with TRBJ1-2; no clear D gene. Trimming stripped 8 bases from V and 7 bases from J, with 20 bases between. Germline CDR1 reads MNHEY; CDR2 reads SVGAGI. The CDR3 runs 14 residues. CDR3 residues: CASEGGVSSRGYTF. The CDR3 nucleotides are TGTGCCAGCGAAGGTGGGGTCTCATCCCGTGGCTACACCTTC.

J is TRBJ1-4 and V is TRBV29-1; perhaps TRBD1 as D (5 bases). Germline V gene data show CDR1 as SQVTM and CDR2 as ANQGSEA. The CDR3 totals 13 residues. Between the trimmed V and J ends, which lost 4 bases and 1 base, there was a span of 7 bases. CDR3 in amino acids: CSVGGGTNEKLFF. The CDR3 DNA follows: TGCAGCGTTGGTGGGGGAACTAATGAAAAACTGTTTTTT.

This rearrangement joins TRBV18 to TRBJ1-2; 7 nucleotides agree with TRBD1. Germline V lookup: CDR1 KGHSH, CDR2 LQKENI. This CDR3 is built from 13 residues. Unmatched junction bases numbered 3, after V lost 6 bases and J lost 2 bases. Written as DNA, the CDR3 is TGTGCCAGCTCGTTACAGGGGAACTATGGCTACACCTTC. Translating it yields CASSLQGNYGYTF.